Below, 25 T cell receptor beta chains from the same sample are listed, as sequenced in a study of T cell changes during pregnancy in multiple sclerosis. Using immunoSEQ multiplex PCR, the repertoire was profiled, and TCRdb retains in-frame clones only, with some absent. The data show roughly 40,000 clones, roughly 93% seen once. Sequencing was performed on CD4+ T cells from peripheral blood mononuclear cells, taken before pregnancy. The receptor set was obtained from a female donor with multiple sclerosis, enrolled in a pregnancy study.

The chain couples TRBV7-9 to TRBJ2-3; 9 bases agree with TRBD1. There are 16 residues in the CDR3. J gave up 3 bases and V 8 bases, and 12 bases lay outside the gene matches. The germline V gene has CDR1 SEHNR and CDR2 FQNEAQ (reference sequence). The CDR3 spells CASGLIPGQGTDTQYF. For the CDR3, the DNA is TGTGCCAGCGGGCTAATCCCGGGACAGGGTACAGATACGCAGTATTTT.

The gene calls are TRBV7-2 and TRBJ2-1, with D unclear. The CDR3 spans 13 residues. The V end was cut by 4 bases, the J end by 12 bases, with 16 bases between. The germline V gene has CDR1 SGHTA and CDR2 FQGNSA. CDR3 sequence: CASSSPFGLLQFF. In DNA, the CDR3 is TGTGCCAGCAGCTCCCCGTTTGGGCTTCTGCAGTTCTTC.

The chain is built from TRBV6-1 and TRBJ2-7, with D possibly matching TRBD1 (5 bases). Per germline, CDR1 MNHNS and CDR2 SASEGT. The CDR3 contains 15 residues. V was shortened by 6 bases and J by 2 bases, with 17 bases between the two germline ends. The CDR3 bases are TGTGCCAGCAGCCGGCAGGGTAACGTACCCTACGAGCAGTACTTC. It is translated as CASSRQGNVPYEQYF.

As DNA, the CDR3 is TGCGCCAGCAGCTTGGTGGGGATCGGGACTAGCTATGAGCAGTTCTTC. It codes for CASSLVGIGTSYEQFF. This chain uses TRBV5-1 with TRBJ2-1; 9 bases map to TRBD2. CDR1 is SGHRS and CDR2 is YFSETQ in the germline V gene. The CDR3 loop spans 16 amino acids. V lost 0 bases and J lost 8; bases outside the gene matches: 9.

CDR3 coding DNA: TGTGCCAGCACTTACTTCCGGGGATCCACCTACAATGAGCAGTTCTTC. This codes for CASTYFRGSTYNEQFF. The rearrangement uses TRBV2 and TRBJ2-1; tentative D call: TRBD2 (5 bases). Deletions cut 7 bases from V and 2 bases from J, with 18 bases between. The CDR3 covers 16 residues. Germline V gene sequence: CDR1 SNHLY, CDR2 FYNNEI. Looking up the rest from reference TRBV2 and TRBJ2-1 gives the full variable domain: EPEVTQTPSHQVTQMGQEVILRCVPISNHLYFYWYRQILGQKVEFLVSFYNNEISEKSEIFDDQFSVERPDGSNFTLKIRSTKLEDSAMYFCASTYFRGSTYNEQFFGPGTRLTVL.

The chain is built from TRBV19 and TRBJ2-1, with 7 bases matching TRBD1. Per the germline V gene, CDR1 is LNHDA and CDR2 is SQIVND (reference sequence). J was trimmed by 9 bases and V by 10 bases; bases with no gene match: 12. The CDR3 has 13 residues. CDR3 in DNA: TGTGCCACTAGACAGGGCAATTCTTTTGAGCAGTTCTTC. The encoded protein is CATRQGNSFEQFF.

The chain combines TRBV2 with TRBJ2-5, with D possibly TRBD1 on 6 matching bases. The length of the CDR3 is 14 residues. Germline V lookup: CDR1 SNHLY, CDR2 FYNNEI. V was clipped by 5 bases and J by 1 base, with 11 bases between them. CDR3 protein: CASSRQGGQETQYF. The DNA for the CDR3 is TGTGCCAGCAGTAGACAAGGGGGCCAAGAGACCCAGTACTTC.

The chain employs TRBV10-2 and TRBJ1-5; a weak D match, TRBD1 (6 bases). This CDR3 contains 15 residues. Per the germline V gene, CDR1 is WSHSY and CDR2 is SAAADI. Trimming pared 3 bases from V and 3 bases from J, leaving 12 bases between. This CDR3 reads CASSDRQAHNQPQHF. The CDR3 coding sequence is TGCGCCAGCAGTGACCGACAGGCTCACAATCAGCCCCAGCATTTT.

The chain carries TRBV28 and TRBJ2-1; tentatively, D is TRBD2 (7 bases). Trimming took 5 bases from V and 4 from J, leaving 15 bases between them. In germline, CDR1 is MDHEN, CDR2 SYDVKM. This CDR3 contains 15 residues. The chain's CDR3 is CASSPLRGGYNEQFF. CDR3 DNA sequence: TGTGCCAGCAGTCCCCTAAGGGGGGGTTACAATGAGCAGTTCTTC.

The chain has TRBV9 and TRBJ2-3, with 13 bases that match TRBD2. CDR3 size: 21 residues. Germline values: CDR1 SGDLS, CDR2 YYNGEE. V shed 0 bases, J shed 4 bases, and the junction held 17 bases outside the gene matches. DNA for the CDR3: TGTGCCAGCAGCGTAGCTTCCGGGACACTCGGACTAGCGGGAGTCCCAGATACGCAGTATTTT. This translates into CASSVASGTLGLAGVPDTQYF.

In DNA, the CDR3 is TGTGCCAGCTCACTTCGGGGCACGACTAGTACCCTCTCCTACGAGCAGTACTTC. Its protein product is CASSLRGTTSTLSYEQYF. J is TRBJ2-7 and V is TRBV18; D is possibly TRBD2 (6 bases). The germline gives CDR1 KGHSH, CDR2 LQKENI. This CDR3 has 18 residues. V lost 4 bases to trimming and J lost 0 bases, with 22 bases between them.

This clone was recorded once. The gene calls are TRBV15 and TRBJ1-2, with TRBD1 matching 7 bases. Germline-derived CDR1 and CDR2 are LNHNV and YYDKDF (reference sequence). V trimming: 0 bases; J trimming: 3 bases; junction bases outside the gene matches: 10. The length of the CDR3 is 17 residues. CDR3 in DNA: TGTGCCACCAGCAGAGATCTTACAGGGGAGGTCGACTATGGCTACACCTTC. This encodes CATSRDLTGEVDYGYTF.

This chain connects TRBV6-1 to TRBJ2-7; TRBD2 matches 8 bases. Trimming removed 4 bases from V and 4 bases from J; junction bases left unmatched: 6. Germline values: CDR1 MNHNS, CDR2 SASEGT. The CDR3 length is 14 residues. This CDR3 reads CASSATSGDYEQYF. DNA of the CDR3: TGTGCCAGCAGTGCTACTAGCGGAGATTACGAGCAGTACTTC.

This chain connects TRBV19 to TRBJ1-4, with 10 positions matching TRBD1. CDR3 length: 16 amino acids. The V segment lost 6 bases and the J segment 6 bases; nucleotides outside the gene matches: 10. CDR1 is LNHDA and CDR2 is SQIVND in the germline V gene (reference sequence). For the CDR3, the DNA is TGTGCCAGTAGACACCCAGGGACAGGGGATTATGAAAAACTGTTTTTT. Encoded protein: CASRHPGTGDYEKLFF.

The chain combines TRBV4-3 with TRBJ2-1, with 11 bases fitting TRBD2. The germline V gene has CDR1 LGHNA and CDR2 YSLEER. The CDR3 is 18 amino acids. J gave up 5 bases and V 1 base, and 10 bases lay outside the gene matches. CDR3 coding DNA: TGCGCCAGCAGCCAAGGCCCTCGACTAGCGGGAAGACACAATGAGCAGTTCTTC. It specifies CASSQGPRLAGRHNEQFF.

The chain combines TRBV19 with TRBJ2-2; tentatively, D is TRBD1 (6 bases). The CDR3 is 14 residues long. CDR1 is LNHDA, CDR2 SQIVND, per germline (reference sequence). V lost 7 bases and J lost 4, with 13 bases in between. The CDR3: CASTTGRGTGELFF. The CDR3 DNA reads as TGTGCCAGTACGACAGGTCGAGGCACCGGGGAGCTGTTTTTT.

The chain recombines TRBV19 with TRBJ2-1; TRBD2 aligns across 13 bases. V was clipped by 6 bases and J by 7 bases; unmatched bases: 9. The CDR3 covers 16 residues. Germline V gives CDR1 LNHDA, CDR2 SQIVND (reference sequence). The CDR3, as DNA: TGTGCCAGTAGACTAGCGGGAGGGTTTAAGGGAAATGAGCAGTTCTTC. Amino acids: CASRLAGGFKGNEQFF.

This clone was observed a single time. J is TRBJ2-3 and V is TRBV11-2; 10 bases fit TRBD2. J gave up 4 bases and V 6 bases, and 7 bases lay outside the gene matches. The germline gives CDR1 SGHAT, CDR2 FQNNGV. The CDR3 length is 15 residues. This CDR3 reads CASSSSGRASDTQYF. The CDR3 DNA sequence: TGTGCCAGCAGTTCCAGCGGGAGGGCCTCAGATACGCAGTATTTT.

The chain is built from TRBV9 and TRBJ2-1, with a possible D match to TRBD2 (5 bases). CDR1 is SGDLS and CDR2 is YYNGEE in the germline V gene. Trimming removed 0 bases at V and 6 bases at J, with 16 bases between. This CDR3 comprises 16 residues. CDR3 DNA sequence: TGTGCCAGCAGCGTAGTGGCCCTCGGAGGCCTCAATGAGCAGTTCTTC. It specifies CASSVVALGGLNEQFF. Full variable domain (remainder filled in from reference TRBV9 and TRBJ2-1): DSGVTQTPKHLITATGQRVTLRCSPRSGDLSVYWYQQSLDQGLQFLIQYYNGEERAKGNILERFSAQQFPDLHSELNLSSLELGDSALYFCASSVVALGGLNEQFFGPGTRLTVL.

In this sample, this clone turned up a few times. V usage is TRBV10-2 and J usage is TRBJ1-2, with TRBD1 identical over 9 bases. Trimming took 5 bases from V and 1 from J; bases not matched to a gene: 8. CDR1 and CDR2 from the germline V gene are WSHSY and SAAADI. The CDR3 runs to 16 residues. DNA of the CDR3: TGCGCCAGCAGTCCAGAAGGGACAGGGAATAACTATGGCTACACCTTC. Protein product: CASSPEGTGNNYGYTF.

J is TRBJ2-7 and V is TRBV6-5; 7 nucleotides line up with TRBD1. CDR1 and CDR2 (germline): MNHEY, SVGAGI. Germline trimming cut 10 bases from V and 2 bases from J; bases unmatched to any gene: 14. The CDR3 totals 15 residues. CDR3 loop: CATRPWDSGTYEQYF. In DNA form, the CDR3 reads TGTGCCACCCGACCCTGGGACAGCGGAACCTACGAGCAGTACTTC.

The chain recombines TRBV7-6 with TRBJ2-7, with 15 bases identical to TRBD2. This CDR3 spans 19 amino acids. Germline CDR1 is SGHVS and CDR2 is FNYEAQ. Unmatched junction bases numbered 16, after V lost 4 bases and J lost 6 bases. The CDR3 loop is CASSSGLAGGAKIAGEQYF. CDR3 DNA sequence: TGTGCCAGCAGCTCAGGACTAGCGGGAGGGGCTAAGATAGCGGGCGAGCAGTACTTC.

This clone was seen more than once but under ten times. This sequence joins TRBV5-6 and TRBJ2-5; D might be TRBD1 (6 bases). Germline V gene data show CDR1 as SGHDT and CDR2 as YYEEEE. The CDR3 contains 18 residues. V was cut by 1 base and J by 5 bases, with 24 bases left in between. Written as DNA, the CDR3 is TGTGCCAGCAGCTTGTCGGTAGTAGCAGGGGCGCGATGGGAGACCCAGTACTTC. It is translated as CASSLSVVAGARWETQYF.

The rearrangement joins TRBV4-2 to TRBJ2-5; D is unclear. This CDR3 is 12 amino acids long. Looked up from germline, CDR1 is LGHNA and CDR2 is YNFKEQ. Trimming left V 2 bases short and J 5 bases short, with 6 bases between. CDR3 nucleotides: TGTGCCAGCAGCCAAACCGGGGAGACCCAGTACTTC. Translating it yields CASSQTGETQYF.

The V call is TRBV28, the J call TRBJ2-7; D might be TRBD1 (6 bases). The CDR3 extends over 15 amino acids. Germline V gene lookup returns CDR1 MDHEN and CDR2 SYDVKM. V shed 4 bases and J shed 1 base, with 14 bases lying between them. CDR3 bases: TGTGCCAGCAGTTCTAGGATGGGGGCGTCCTACGAGCAGTACTTC. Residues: CASSSRMGASYEQYF.